One and the same sample provided the 10 T cell receptor beta chains below, sequenced in a study of CD8 T cells in ankylosing spondylitis. General study results and limits: Fewer than 10 highly homologous variants made up a TCR beta motif that seemed to typify ankylosing spondylitis blood.

Their recognized antigens are unknown. TCRdb fed the 5' RACE reads into MiXCR, producing one record per CDR3 protein. The sample consists of roughly 670,000 distinct CDR3 sequences, around 19% of them appearing once. Sequenced sample: blood, either unsorted or a sorted T cell fraction (not recorded which). The receptors shown here come from a male donor with ankylosing spondylitis.

The rearrangement joins TRBV6-1 to TRBJ2-1; D is possibly TRBD1 (5 bases). Looked up from germline, CDR1 is MNHNS and CDR2 is SASEGT. V was shortened by 6 bases and J by 4 bases, with 13 bases between the two germline ends. CDR3 length: 14 residues. The CDR3 region has the DNA TGTGCCAGCAGACGGTTCAGGGAATACAATGAGCAGTTCTTC. This gives the protein CASRRFREYNEQFF.

This clonotype was counted between two and nine times. The genes are TRBV12-3 or TRBV12-4 and TRBJ2-3; D remains unclear. This CDR3 is 12 amino acids long. V was trimmed by 6 bases and J by 2 bases, leaving 6 bases between them. This CDR3 reads CASRMITDTQYF. CDR3 DNA sequence: TGTGCCAGCAGAATGATCACAGATACGCAGTATTTT.

This clonotype has more than one count but fewer than ten. The genes are TRBV20-1 and TRBJ2-1; the D is unclear. Germline CDR1 DFQATT, CDR2 SNEGSKA (reference sequence). The CDR3 consists of 15 residues. Trimming left V 3 bases short and J 4 bases short, with 16 bases between. The DNA of the CDR3 is TGCAGTGCTAGCGACCCCTCAACAGCATACAATGAGCAGTTCTTC. The encoded protein is CSASDPSTAYNEQFF.

This clonotype was recorded many times. The rearrangement uses TRBV10-3 and TRBJ2-1; D not resolved. There are 14 residues in the CDR3. The germline V and J ends were trimmed by 3 bases and 4 bases, with 10 bases remaining between them. Per germline, CDR1 ENHRY and CDR2 SYGVKD. The CDR3 spells CAISEHDLYNEQFF. DNA of the CDR3: TGTGCCATCAGTGAACATGACTTGTACAATGAGCAGTTCTTC.

A few counts support this clonotype. The V and J genes are TRBV4-3 and TRBJ2-7; no reliable D call. The CDR3 has 15 amino acids. The germline V and J ends were trimmed by 0 bases and 5 bases, with 14 bases remaining between them. Germline loops: CDR1 LGHNA, CDR2 YSLEER. CDR3 loop: CASSQEWALLNEQYF. The CDR3 coding sequence is TGCGCCAGCAGCCAAGAGTGGGCGCTCTTGAACGAGCAGTACTTC.

This clonotype has ten or more counts. V usage is TRBV24-1 and J usage is TRBJ2-2; either TRBD1 or TRBD2 may fit D (7 bases each). This CDR3 has 15 residues. Trimming removed 4 bases from V and 6 bases from J, with 14 bases in between. Germline V gene sequence: CDR1 KGHDR, CDR2 SFDVKD. The CDR3 nucleotides are TGTGCCACCAGTGACCCGACAGGGAGGGCCGGGGAGCTGTTTTTT. This gives the protein CATSDPTGRAGELFF.

V and J are TRBV20-1 and TRBJ1-1; D remains unclear. The germline CDR1 and CDR2 sequences are DFQATT and SNEGSKA (reference sequence). V lost 6 bases and J lost 0, with 11 bases in between. The CDR3 spans 13 residues. CDR3 coding DNA: TGCAGTGCCCCGAAACGAATGAACACTGAAGCTTTCTTT. It encodes CSAPKRMNTEAFF.

This clonotype appeared a few times. The chain carries TRBV9 and TRBJ2-3, with 7 positions matching TRBD2. V shed 0 bases and J 4 bases; nucleotides not matched to a gene: 5. The CDR3 runs to 15 residues. Germline V lookup: CDR1 SGDLS, CDR2 YYNGEE. The CDR3 DNA reads as TGTGCCAGCAGCGTAGTCCCTAGCGGATCAGATACGCAGTATTTT. It translates to CASSVVPSGSDTQYF.

This clonotype was seen only a few times. The chain is built from TRBV11-2 and TRBJ2-7; 9 positions agree with TRBD1. Germline V gene lookup returns CDR1 SGHAT and CDR2 FQNNGV. This CDR3 region has 16 residues. V was clipped by 4 bases and J by 2 bases; unmatched bases: 9. The CDR3 coding sequence is TGTGCCAGCAGCTCCCGGGACAGGGAAGTCACCTACGAGCAGTACTTC. This encodes CASSSRDREVTYEQYF.

This clonotype turned up a few times. The rearrangement uses TRBV12-3 or TRBV12-4 and TRBJ2-7; D remains unclear. V lost 6 bases to trimming and J lost 6 bases, with 12 bases between them. The CDR3 has 12 amino acids. For the CDR3, the DNA is TGTGCCAGCAGAGATGGACCTGGCGAGCAGTACTTC. It yields the protein CASRDGPGEQYF.